This T cell receptor beta chain was identified in a study of T cell changes during pregnancy in multiple sclerosis. With 6 bases clipped from V and 5 bases from J, the junction kept 9 bases outside the gene matches. Germline V lookup: CDR1 KGHSH, CDR2 LQKENI. The CDR3 runs to 14 residues. Repertoires were generated with immunoSEQ multiplex PCR, while TCRdb's copy carries only in-frame clones and drops some. Counted here are some 64,000 clones, roughly 94% occurring once; the ten biggest clones make up more than 1.4%. The clonotype was recovered from a female donor with multiple sclerosis, enrolled in a pregnancy study. The sample was peripheral blood, taken after pregnancy. This sequence joins TRBV18 and TRBJ1-1; TRBD1 matches at 7 bases. The CDR3 loop reads CASSRGTVETEAFF. Here the CDR3 DNA reads TGTGCCAGCTCCCGGGGGACAGTGGAAACTGAAGCTTTCTTT.